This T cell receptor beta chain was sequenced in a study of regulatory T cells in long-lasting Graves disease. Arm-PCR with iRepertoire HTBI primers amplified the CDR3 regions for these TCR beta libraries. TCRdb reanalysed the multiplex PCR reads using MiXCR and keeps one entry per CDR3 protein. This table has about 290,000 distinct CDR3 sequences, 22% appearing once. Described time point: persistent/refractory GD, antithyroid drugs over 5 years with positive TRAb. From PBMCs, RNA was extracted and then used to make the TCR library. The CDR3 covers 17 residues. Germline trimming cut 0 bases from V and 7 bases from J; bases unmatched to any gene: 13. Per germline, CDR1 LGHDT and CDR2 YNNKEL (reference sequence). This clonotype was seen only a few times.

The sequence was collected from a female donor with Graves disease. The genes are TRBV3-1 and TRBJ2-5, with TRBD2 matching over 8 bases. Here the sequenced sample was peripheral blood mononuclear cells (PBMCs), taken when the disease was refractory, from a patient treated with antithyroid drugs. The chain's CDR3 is CASSQDPAGATWGTQYF. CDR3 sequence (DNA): TGTGCCAGCAGCCAAGACCCAGCGGGAGCAACCTGGGGGACCCAGTACTTC.